The sequence of this T cell receptor beta chain was determined in a study of T cells in localized non-small cell lung cancer (dated by TCRdb to about 2020). Regarding the complete study: The study analyzed T cell repertoires of under 250 early-stage NSCLC patients, comparing tumors and uninvolved tumor-adjacent lungs. All 240 or so NSCLC patients in the cohort were treatment-naive and had localized lung tumors that were resected. Of the NSCLC patients, around 130 were male and approximately 110 were female, and the mean age was about 69 years.

Points the paper makes about the study in general: Of the top 100 tumor clones, a median of roughly 57 were detected in paired uninvolved adjacent lung; 28 were also among that lung's top 100. Higher T cell density in blood was associated with longer overall survival, whereas higher clonality in adjacent lung was associated with shorter survival. Because multi-region tumor sequencing was not done, intratumor heterogeneity could not be ruled out. Uninvolved tumor-adjacent lung showed the highest T cell clonality, higher than tumor, which suggests more focused antigenic responses in the uninvolved tumor-adjacent lung. Because of the exploratory design, TCR variables were selected using unadjusted p-values without false-discovery rate correction.

TCR beta CDR3 regions were sequenced from DNA using the immunoSEQ Assay. The authors' analysis ran thus. To compute T cell density, TCR beta template counts were normalized to usable DNA, which was estimated by amplifying housekeeping genes. The preseqR package was used to estimate richness by extrapolating to 400,000 templates for PBMC samples and to 120,000 templates for tissue samples. Clonality was defined by subtracting Pielou's evenness from one. To identify tissue-enriched TCRs, differential abundance testing was run on productive amino-acid clonotypes with a minimum total count of 5 and an alpha of 0.1. The Jaccard Index and the Morisita Overlap Index were used to quantify repertoire overlap between compartments. GLIPH clustered TCR beta CDR3s with public tetramer-defined viral CDR3s; viral motifs required at least three viral sequences plus V-gene enrichment. TCRdb retrieved this table from immuneACCESS and kept in-frame rearrangements only. Not all clones are present; in checked studies, unresolved V genes account for under half, and no reason is known for the remainder. The D gene and trimming were derived from the DNA, and the V and J assignments and clone size from that table. For this sample the table gives about 950 clones, of which 17% were detected only once. The ten largest make up about 18% of the sample.

To note about this clone: This clone's antigen is unknown. Base quality data are lacking; no much larger clone is found one base away.

At diagnosis, tumor, uninvolved tumor-adjacent lung and peripheral blood were collected and then preserved as a mix of FFPE and fresh-frozen material. Reading from cysteine to phenylalanine, the CDR3 counts 15 amino acids. Kept here is only the CDR3 DNA, which spans 45 bases and is read in frame from base 1. As encoded in the germline V gene (reference sequence), CDR1 is LNHNV while CDR2 is YYDKDF. Trimming accounts for 5 bases at V and 8 bases at J, while the number of junction bases matched to no gene is 9. The chain links TRBV15 with TRBJ2-1; a stretch of 10 junction bases matches TRBD2. The sequence derives from a female donor over 55 with stage I squamous cell lung carcinoma. The sequencing used lung tumor tissue, collected before any cancer treatment. The CDR3 region reads CATSPGAGGFDEQFF. The DNA sequence is TGTGCCACCAGCCCCGGAGCGGGGGGGTTCGATGAGCAGTTCTTC.